The 25 T cell receptor beta chains listed next were all sequenced from one sample in a study of cytomegalovirus exposure and HLA in healthy donors. 60 Vbeta and 13 Jbeta primers were used in PCR. The repertoire was sequenced with immunoSEQ multiplex PCR; TCRdb's copy has only in-frame clones and lacks some. The sample includes 140,000 to 150,000 clones, 75% to 80% of them seen just once. Material: PBMCs. Source of these receptors: a male donor in good health and CMV-seronegative.

CDR3 DNA: TGTGCCAGCAGCCGGACAGGGATTAACTATGGCTACACCTTC. Its protein product is CASSRTGINYGYTF. The chain uses TRBV27 and TRBJ1-2, with 8 bases lining up with TRBD1. The CDR3 has 14 residues. The V segment lost 6 bases and the J segment 1 base; nucleotides outside the gene matches: 4. Germline assignment: CDR1 MNHEY and CDR2 SMNVEV (reference sequence).

On this clone: Additional DNA sequences in this sample encode the identical CDR3. The chain couples TRBV19 to TRBJ2-1; D is unclear. Germline V gives CDR1 LNHDA, CDR2 SQIVND (reference sequence). Trimming removed 3 bases at V and 6 bases at J, with 3 bases between. This CDR3 spans 11 amino acids. The CDR3 reads CASSILNEQFF. The CDR3 nucleotides read TGTGCCAGTAGTATTCTCAATGAGCAGTTCTTC.

This sequence joins TRBV21-1 and TRBJ2-5; TRBD2 was called by the table and not checked on the DNA. TRBV21-1 is a pseudogene segment. CDR3 length equals 17 residues. CDR3 loop: CASSKRRGLASQETQYF. The CDR3 region has the DNA TGTGCCAGCAGCAAGCGAAGGGGACTAGCGAGCCAAGAGACCCAGTACTTC.

Here the CDR3 reads CASSQLGTGSVRNGYTF. The CDR3 DNA is TGTGCCAGCAGCCAATTGGGGACAGGGTCGGTTAGAAATGGCTACACCTTC. J is TRBJ1-2 and V is TRBV5-4; 9 nucleotides match TRBD1. This CDR3 has 17 amino acids. Germline V lookup: CDR1 SGHNT, CDR2 YYREEE (reference sequence). J lost 6 bases, V lost 4 bases, and 16 bases had no gene match.

The rearrangement links TRBV5-1 to TRBJ2-7; 11 bases map to TRBD1. Per the germline V gene, CDR1 is SGHRS and CDR2 is YFSETQ. CDR3 length: 13 residues. Trimming removed 7 bases from V and 2 bases from J; junction bases left unmatched: 2. For the CDR3, the DNA is TGCGCCAGCGGGACAGGGGGTGCCTACGAGCAGTACTTC. This gives the protein CASGTGGAYEQYF.

This sequence joins TRBV7-8 and TRBJ2-7; 9 bases are shared with TRBD1. From germline, CDR1 is SGHVS and CDR2 FQNEAQ. This CDR3 spans 12 amino acids. J was trimmed by 7 bases and V by 4 bases; bases with no gene match: 2. CDR3 coding DNA: TGTGCCAGCAGCTCGGACAGGGGAGAGCAGTACTTC. Encoded protein: CASSSDRGEQYF.

There are a few counts of this clone. This chain connects TRBV7-2 to TRBJ2-5; D perhaps matches TRBD2 (6 bases). Germline V gene lookup returns CDR1 SGHTA and CDR2 FQGNSA. The length of the CDR3 is 14 residues. Deletions cut 3 bases from V and 5 bases from J, with 13 bases between. CDR3 DNA: TGTGCCAGCAGCTTTGTGGGAGGTTTGGAGACCCAGTACTTC. The encoded protein is CASSFVGGLETQYF.

The rearrangement uses TRBV27 and TRBJ1-2; 8 bases are a match to TRBD1. The CDR3 is 15 residues long. Per the germline V gene, CDR1 is MNHEY and CDR2 is SMNVEV (reference sequence). V lost 5 bases, J lost 4 bases, and 9 bases stayed unmatched. The CDR3, as DNA: TGTGCCAGCAGTCGAACAGGGGGAGCTTTCTATGGCTACACCTTC. It is translated as CASSRTGGAFYGYTF.

The chain employs TRBV11-3 and TRBJ2-2; 12 bases map to TRBD2. The CDR3 totals 17 residues. CDR1 is SGHNT, CDR2 YENEEA, per germline. Trimming at V came to 5 bases and at J to 6 bases, leaving 10 bases not matched to a gene. The DNA for the CDR3 is TGTGCCAGCAGCCCACCGGTCCTAGCGGGAGGGTCCGGGGAGCTGTTTTTT. This codes for CASSPPVLAGGSGELFF.

The V call is TRBV7-3, the J call TRBJ2-3; 10 bases are shared with TRBD2. J was trimmed by 3 bases and V by 2 bases; bases with no gene match: 2. In germline, CDR1 is SGHTA, CDR2 FQGTGA. The CDR3 has 15 residues. The CDR3 is CASSLVSGGTDTQYF. The CDR3, as DNA: TGTGCCAGCAGCTTAGTTAGCGGGGGGACAGATACGCAGTATTTT.

V and J are TRBV11-1 and TRBJ2-3, with 9 positions matching TRBD2. After removal of 3 bases from V and 0 bases from J, the junction contained 4 bases not matched to a gene. The CDR3 is 16 amino acids. From germline, CDR1 is SGHAT and CDR2 FQDESV (reference sequence). In DNA, the CDR3 is TGTGCCAGCAGCTTTACGACTAGCGGAAGCACAGATACGCAGTATTTT. It is translated as CASSFTTSGSTDTQYF.

The chain joins TRBV6-5 to TRBJ1-2; TRBD1 agrees at 9 bases. J was trimmed by 6 bases and V by 6 bases; bases with no gene match: 5. Germline V CDR1 and CDR2: MNHEY, SVGAGI. This CDR3 contains 13 residues. CDR3 DNA sequence: TGTGCCAGCAGCCACGGGACAGGGCATGGCTACACCTTC. Its translation is CASSHGTGHGYTF.

Remarks on this clone: Other DNA sequences in this sample translate to the same CDR3. The chain links TRBV27 to TRBJ2-1; no reliable D call. V was trimmed by 0 bases and J by 7 bases, leaving 7 bases between them. CDR1 and CDR2 from the germline V gene are MNHEY and SMNVEV (reference sequence). The CDR3 has 13 amino acids. The CDR3 sequence is CASSLSTGNEQFF. For the CDR3, the DNA is TGTGCCAGCAGTTTATCTACCGGGAATGAGCAGTTCTTC.

The J gene is TRBJ2-7, the V gene TRBV6-1; maybe TRBD2 (5 bases). The V end lost 0 bases, the J end lost 2 bases, and 11 bases lay between the germline ends. Germline CDR1 is MNHNS and CDR2 is SASEGT. The CDR3 is 15 residues long. The chain's CDR3 is CASSEARTAPYEQYF. CDR3 nucleotides: TGTGCCAGCAGTGAAGCGAGGACTGCCCCCTACGAGCAGTACTTC.

In DNA, the CDR3 is TGCAGTGCTAGAGACAGGGGAGAGTACTTC. It encodes CSARDRGEYF. The V call is TRBV20-1, the J call TRBJ2-5; D is perhaps TRBD1 (6 bases). CDR3 length: 10 residues. Trimming left V 0 bases short and J 12 bases short, with 8 bases between. Germline V gives CDR1 DFQATT, CDR2 SNEGSKA (reference sequence).

This clone showed up just a few times. V and J are TRBV4-2 and TRBJ2-7; tentatively, D is TRBD1 (5 bases). Germline V gene data show CDR1 as LGHNA and CDR2 as YNFKEQ. The V end lost 4 bases, the J end lost 6 bases, and 16 bases lay between the germline ends. The CDR3 spans 14 residues. CDR3 amino acids: CASSREQVTSEQYF. CDR3 bases: TGTGCCAGCAGCCGGGAACAGGTCACATCCGAGCAGTACTTC.

The chain has TRBV30 and TRBJ2-5; the D gene is possibly TRBD2 (6 bases). The germline V gene encodes CDR1 GTSNPN and CDR2 SVGIG (reference sequence). Trimming took 1 base from V and 1 from J, leaving 13 bases between them. This CDR3 is built from 15 residues. The CDR3: CAWSGSRGSQETQYF. The CDR3 DNA reads as TGTGCCTGGAGTGGGTCGCGGGGTTCCCAAGAGACCCAGTACTTC.

The CDR3 sequence: CASSFRQGNEQFF. CDR3 nucleotide sequence: TGTGCCAGCAGCTTTCGTCAGGGGAATGAGCAGTTCTTC. The chain links TRBV7-3 to TRBJ2-1, with a possible D match to TRBD1 (6 bases). The CDR3 length is 13 residues. The germline V gene encodes CDR1 SGHTA and CDR2 FQGTGA. V lost 3 bases and J 7 bases, leaving 10 bases between the germline ends.

This chain connects TRBV10-2 to TRBJ2-7, with TRBD1 matching 8 bases. The germline CDR1 and CDR2 sequences are WSHSY and SAAADI. The CDR3 covers 15 residues. V lost 6 bases and J lost 4; bases outside the gene matches: 11. The CDR3 loop is CASRDTGTGVYEQYF. As DNA, the CDR3 is TGCGCCAGCAGGGACACCGGGACAGGAGTATACGAGCAGTACTTC.

The chain combines TRBV10-3 with TRBJ2-3; the D is unclear. Germline assignment: CDR1 ENHRY and CDR2 SYGVKD. The V and J ends lost 6 bases and 0 bases respectively, with 7 bases between them. The CDR3 extends over 13 amino acids. The CDR3 DNA sequence: TGTGCCATCAGGAGTTCTAGCACAGATACGCAGTATTTT. This encodes CAIRSSSTDTQYF.

This clone was seen a single time. The rearrangement uses TRBV2 and TRBJ1-2; D is possibly TRBD1 (6 bases). Germline V lookup: CDR1 SNHLY, CDR2 FYNNEI. The CDR3 covers 18 residues. Deletions cut 3 bases from V and 2 bases from J, with 22 bases between. CDR3 residues: CASSDFGRQVRGNYGYTF. The DNA of the CDR3 is TGTGCCAGCAGTGATTTCGGTCGACAGGTGAGGGGGAACTATGGCTACACCTTC.

The CDR3 DNA reads TGTGCCAGCAGCCCCCTTTGGGGGGGTTCCTACGAGCAGTACTTC. Translated: CASSPLWGGSYEQYF. J is TRBJ2-7 and V is TRBV7-9; 7 positions match TRBD2. The ends lost 5 bases at V and 1 base at J; junction bases unmatched: 8. This CDR3 comprises 15 residues. Germline assignment: CDR1 SEHNR and CDR2 FQNEAQ (reference sequence).

This CDR3 is CASSESKGLVRYEQFF. In nucleotides, the CDR3 is TGCGCCAGCAGTGAGTCGAAAGGACTAGTCCGATATGAGCAGTTCTTC. The chain carries TRBV10-1 and TRBJ2-1; 7 nucleotides agree with TRBD2. V lost 0 bases and J lost 8; bases outside the gene matches: 10. Germline V CDR1 and CDR2: WNHNN, SYGVQD (reference sequence). CDR3 length equals 16 residues.

The chain employs TRBV6-5 and TRBJ1-2, with 8 bases matching TRBD1. Trimming cost V 7 bases and J 4 bases; bases outside gene matches: 8. There are 14 residues in the CDR3. CDR1 MNHEY and CDR2 SVGAGI come from the germline V gene. As DNA, the CDR3 is TGTGCCAGCACCCCGACAGGGGAAGGCTATGGCTACACCTTC. Translated, it gives CASTPTGEGYGYTF.

The chain recombines TRBV4-1 with TRBJ1-5, with a tentative D call TRBD1 (5 bases). The CDR3 consists of 18 residues. Trimming shortened V by 5 bases and J by 7 bases, and 27 bases separated the two germline ends. Germline CDR1 and CDR2: MGHRA and YSYEKL. The CDR3 spells CASSSRLQLGAAWQPQHF. CDR3 DNA sequence: TGCGCCAGCAGCTCTAGACTCCAGCTTGGGGCAGCCTGGCAGCCCCAGCATTTT.